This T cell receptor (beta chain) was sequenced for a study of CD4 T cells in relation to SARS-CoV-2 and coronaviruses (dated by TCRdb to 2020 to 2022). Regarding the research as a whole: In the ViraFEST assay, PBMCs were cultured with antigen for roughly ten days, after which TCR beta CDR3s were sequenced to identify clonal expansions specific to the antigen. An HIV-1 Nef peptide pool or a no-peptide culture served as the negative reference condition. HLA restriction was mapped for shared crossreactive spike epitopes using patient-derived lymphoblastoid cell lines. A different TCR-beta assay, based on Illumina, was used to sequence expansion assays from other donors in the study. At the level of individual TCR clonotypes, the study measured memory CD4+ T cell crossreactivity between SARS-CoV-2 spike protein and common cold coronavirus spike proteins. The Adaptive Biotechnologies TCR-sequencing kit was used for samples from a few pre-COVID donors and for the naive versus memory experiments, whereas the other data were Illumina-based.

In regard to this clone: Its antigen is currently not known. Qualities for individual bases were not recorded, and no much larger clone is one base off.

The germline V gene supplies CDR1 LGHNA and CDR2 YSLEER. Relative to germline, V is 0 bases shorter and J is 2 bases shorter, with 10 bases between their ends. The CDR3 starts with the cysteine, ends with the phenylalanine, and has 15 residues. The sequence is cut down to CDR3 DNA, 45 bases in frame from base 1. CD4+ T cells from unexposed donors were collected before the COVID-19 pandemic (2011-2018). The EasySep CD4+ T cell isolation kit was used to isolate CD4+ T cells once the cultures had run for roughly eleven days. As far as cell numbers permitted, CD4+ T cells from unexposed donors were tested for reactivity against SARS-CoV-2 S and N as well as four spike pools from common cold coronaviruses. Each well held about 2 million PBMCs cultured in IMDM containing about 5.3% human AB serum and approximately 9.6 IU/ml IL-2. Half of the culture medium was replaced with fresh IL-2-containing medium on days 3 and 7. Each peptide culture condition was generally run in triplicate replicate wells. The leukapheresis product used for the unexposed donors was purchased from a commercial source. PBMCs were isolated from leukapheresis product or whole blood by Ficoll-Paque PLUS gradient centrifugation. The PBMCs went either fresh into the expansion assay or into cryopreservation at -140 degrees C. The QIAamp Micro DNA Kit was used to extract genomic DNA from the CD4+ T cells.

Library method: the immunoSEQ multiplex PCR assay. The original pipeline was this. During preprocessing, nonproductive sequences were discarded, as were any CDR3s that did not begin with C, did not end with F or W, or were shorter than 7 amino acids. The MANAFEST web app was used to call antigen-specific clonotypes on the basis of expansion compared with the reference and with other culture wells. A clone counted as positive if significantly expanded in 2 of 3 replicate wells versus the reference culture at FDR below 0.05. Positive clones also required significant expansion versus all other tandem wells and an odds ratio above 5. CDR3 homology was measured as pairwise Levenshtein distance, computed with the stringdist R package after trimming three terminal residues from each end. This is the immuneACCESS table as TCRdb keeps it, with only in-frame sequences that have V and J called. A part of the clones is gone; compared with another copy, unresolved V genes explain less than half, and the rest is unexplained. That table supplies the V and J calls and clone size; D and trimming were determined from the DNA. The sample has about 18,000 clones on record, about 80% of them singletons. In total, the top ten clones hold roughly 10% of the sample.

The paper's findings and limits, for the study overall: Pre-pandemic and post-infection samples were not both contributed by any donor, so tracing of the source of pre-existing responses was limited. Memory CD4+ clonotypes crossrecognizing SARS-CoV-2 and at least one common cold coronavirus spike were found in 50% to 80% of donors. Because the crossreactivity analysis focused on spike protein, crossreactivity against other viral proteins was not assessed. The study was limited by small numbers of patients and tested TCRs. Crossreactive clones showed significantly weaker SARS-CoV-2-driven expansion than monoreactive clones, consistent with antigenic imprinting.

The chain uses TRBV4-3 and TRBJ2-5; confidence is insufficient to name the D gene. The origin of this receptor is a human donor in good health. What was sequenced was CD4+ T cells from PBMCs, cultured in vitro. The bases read TGCGCCAGCAGCCAAGACGCTCAAAAACAAGAGACCCAGTACTTC. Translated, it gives CASSQDAQKQETQYF.